These 28 T cell receptor beta chains share one sample of origin, sequenced in a study of follicular helper T cells after annual influenza vaccination. The repertoire was sequenced with immunoSEQ multiplex PCR; TCRdb's copy has only in-frame clones and lacks some. The data contain thousands of clones, roughly 80% of them singletons. The time point is: 2015-2016 season, 7 days after influenza vaccination. The starting material was CXCR5+ CD38- circulating T follicular helper cells from blood, obtained 7 days after influenza vaccination. As for subset: circulating Tfh, non-naive CD4+CXCR5+PD-1+ (ICOS+CD38+ or ICOS-CD38-). These receptors all stem from an adult who received the influenza vaccine.

This chain joins TRBV29-1 and TRBJ2-7; D possibly corresponds to TRBD1 (6 bases). Germline values: CDR1 SQVTM, CDR2 ANQGSEA. Trimming took off 7 bases at V and 2 bases at J, with 15 bases between the two ends. This CDR3 is 13 amino acids long. The CDR3 spells CSALDRSAYEQYF. CDR3 nucleotide sequence: TGCAGCGCCCTAGACAGGTCAGCCTACGAGCAGTACTTC.

This chain links TRBV11-1 with TRBJ1-2, with 7 bases matching TRBD1. V trimming: 2 bases; J trimming: 6 bases; junction bases outside the gene matches: 3. CDR3 size: 13 residues. CDR1 SGHAT and CDR2 FQDESV come from the germline V gene (reference sequence). Here the CDR3 DNA reads TGTGCCAGCAGCTTACACAGGGGACATGGCTACACCTTC. Its protein is CASSLHRGHGYTF. Supplemented by reference TRBV11-1 and TRBJ1-2, the full variable domain reads EAEVAQSPRYKITEKSQAVAFWCDPISGHATLYWYRQILGQGPELLVQFQDESVVDDSQLPKDRFSAERLKGVDSTLKIQPAELGDSAMYLCASSLHRGHGYTFGSGTRLTVV.

V and J are TRBV7-3 and TRBJ2-6, with 7 bases matching TRBD1. This CDR3 is 20 amino acids long. V lost 5 bases, J lost 0 bases, and 16 bases stayed unmatched. CDR1 and CDR2 (germline): SGHTA, FQGTGA. This CDR3 reads CASSLLSPWTGSSGANVLTF. CDR3 DNA sequence: TGTGCCAGCAGCCTCTTATCTCCCTGGACAGGCAGCTCTGGGGCCAACGTCCTGACTTTC. Using reference TRBV7-3 and TRBJ2-6 for the parts outside the CDR3, the full variable domain is GAGVSQTPSNKVTEKGKYVELRCDPISGHTALYWYRQSLGQGPEFLIYFQGTGAADDSGLPNDRFFAVRPEGSVSTLKIQRTERGDSAVYLCASSLLSPWTGSSGANVLTFGAGSRLTVL.

The chain has TRBV7-2 and TRBJ1-2; 7 positions match TRBD1. In germline, CDR1 is SGHTA, CDR2 FQGNSA. The CDR3 covers 13 residues. Unmatched junction bases numbered 5, after V lost 8 bases and J lost 2 bases. CDR3 region: CASSGQLNYGYTF. The CDR3 nucleotides are TGTGCCAGCTCGGGACAGTTAAACTATGGCTACACCTTC.

The V gene is TRBV19, the J gene TRBJ1-3; D is unresolved. The CDR3 has 13 residues. Germline values: CDR1 LNHDA, CDR2 SQIVND (reference sequence). Trimming stripped 6 bases from V and 5 bases from J, with 11 bases between. The CDR3 DNA is TGTGCCAGTAGCCCCACTTCAAGAAACACCATATATTTT. This translates into CASSPTSRNTIYF.

V is TRBV4-3 and J is TRBJ2-1; D may be TRBD2 (6 bases). The CDR3 consists of 16 residues. Germline assignment: CDR1 LGHNA and CDR2 YSLEER. The germline V and J ends were trimmed by 3 bases and 0 bases, with 12 bases remaining between them. The DNA for the CDR3 is TGCGCCAGCAGCCAGGATAGGGACTTCTCCTACAATGAGCAGTTCTTC. Translated: CASSQDRDFSYNEQFF.

J is TRBJ2-5 and V is TRBV18; D is uncertain. CDR3 length: 13 residues. In germline, CDR1 is KGHSH, CDR2 LQKENI. V dropped 5 bases and J dropped 4 bases, with 11 bases sitting between them. The CDR3 nucleotides are TGTGCCAGCTCATCCAAATCGGGAGAGACCCAGTACTTC. This gives the protein CASSSKSGETQYF.

The chain uses TRBV29-1 and TRBJ2-3, with D perhaps TRBD1 (6 bases). CDR3 size: 12 residues. CDR1 SQVTM and CDR2 ANQGSEA come from the germline V gene. Trimming left V 6 bases short and J 4 bases short, with 11 bases between. CDR3 in amino acids: CSVLQGSDTQYF. CDR3 DNA sequence: TGCAGCGTCCTACAGGGCTCAGATACGCAGTATTTT.

The chain is built from TRBV4-2 and TRBJ1-5, with D hard to call. Germline values: CDR1 LGHNA, CDR2 YNFKEQ. The CDR3 is made up of 15 amino acids. V was cut by 0 bases and J by 7 bases, with 13 bases left in between. The CDR3 is CASSQDRAIQQPQHF. The CDR3 DNA reads as TGTGCCAGCAGCCAAGATAGAGCGATCCAACAGCCCCAGCATTTT.

The chain uses TRBV7-2 and TRBJ2-1; weak D call: TRBD2 (5 bases). Germline loops: CDR1 SGHTA, CDR2 FQGNSA. There are 15 residues in the CDR3. With 5 bases removed from V and 2 bases from J, the gap between germline ends came to 13 bases. CDR3 in DNA: TGTGCCAGCAGCACAGCGGTCGGGGCCTACAATGAGCAGTTCTTC. Translated, it gives CASSTAVGAYNEQFF.

V and J are TRBV11-2 and TRBJ2-1; D unresolved. Germline CDR1 and CDR2: SGHAT and FQNNGV. Trimming left V 5 bases short and J 4 bases short, with 9 bases between. The CDR3 totals 13 residues. DNA for the CDR3: TGTGCCAGCAGCGCCGAGAGGTACAATGAGCAGTTCTTC. Its translation is CASSAERYNEQFF.

The rearrangement joins TRBV5-1 to TRBJ1-5; TRBD1 aligns across 7 bases. This CDR3 is built from 15 residues. Losses at the gene ends were 0 bases for V and 4 bases for J; bases not matched to a gene: 4. The germline CDR1 and CDR2 sequences are SGHRS and YFSETQ. The chain's CDR3 is CASSLAGQWNQPQHF. DNA of the CDR3: TGCGCCAGCAGCTTGGCGGGACAGTGGAATCAGCCCCAGCATTTT.

The chain joins TRBV5-1 to TRBJ2-3; possibly TRBD1 or TRBD2 for D (5 bases each). The CDR3 covers 15 residues. The V gene's germline CDR1 is SGHRS and CDR2 YFSETQ. Trimming removed 3 bases at V and 0 bases at J, with 11 bases between. CDR3 nucleotide sequence: TGCGCCAGCAGCTACCTCGGGGCAAGCACAGATACGCAGTATTTT. Translation gives CASSYLGASTDTQYF.

The chain links TRBV6-1 to TRBJ2-7; D call uncertain. The CDR3 covers 15 residues. In germline, CDR1 is MNHNS, CDR2 SASEGT. The V end lost 2 bases, the J end lost 3 bases, and 14 bases lay between the germline ends. The CDR3 here is CASSEFPVGNYEQYF. In DNA, the CDR3 is TGTGCCAGCAGTGAATTCCCGGTGGGGAACTACGAGCAGTACTTC.

This chain links TRBV19 with TRBJ2-6; no firm D call. Germline assignment: CDR1 LNHDA and CDR2 SQIVND (reference sequence). With 1 base removed from V and 0 bases from J, the gap between germline ends came to 10 bases. The CDR3 runs to 17 residues. The CDR3 nucleotides read TGTGCCAGTAGTATAGGAGGAGCCAACTCTGGGGCCAACGTCCTGACTTTC. Protein product: CASSIGGANSGANVLTF.

The rearrangement links TRBV5-1 to TRBJ1-4; D perhaps matches TRBD1 (5 bases). This CDR3 comprises 15 residues. CDR1 is SGHRS and CDR2 is YFSETQ in the germline V gene. V was clipped by 0 bases and J by 3 bases, with 9 bases between them. As DNA, the CDR3 is TGCGCCAGCAGCTTGGAGGGGTTGTCTAATGAAAAACTGTTTTTT. Translated, it gives CASSLEGLSNEKLFF. Full variable domain (rest looked up from reference TRBV5-1 and TRBJ1-4): KAGVTQTPRYLIKTRGQQVTLSCSPISGHRSVSWYQQTPGQGLQFLFEYFSETQRNKGNFPGRFSGRQFSNSRSEMNVSTLELGDSALYLCASSLEGLSNEKLFFGSGTQLSVL.

The rearrangement joins TRBV18 to TRBJ2-3; a weak D match, TRBD1 (6 bases). Trimming pared 0 bases from V and 1 base from J, leaving 17 bases between. Germline-derived CDR1 and CDR2 are KGHSH and LQKENI. The CDR3 consists of 18 residues. Here the CDR3 reads CASSPPSESGHGTDTQYF. CDR3 nucleotides: TGTGCCAGCTCACCACCTTCGGAGTCGGGACATGGCACAGATACGCAGTATTTT.

This clone showed up just once. The chain couples TRBV6-1 to TRBJ1-5; D ambiguous. CDR1 is MNHNS and CDR2 is SASEGT in the germline V gene. V dropped 5 bases and J dropped 0 bases, with 2 bases sitting between them. This CDR3 region has 12 residues. CDR3: CASSFSNQPQHF. CDR3 DNA: TGTGCCAGCAGTTTTAGCAATCAGCCCCAGCATTTT.

The genes are TRBV7-7 and TRBJ2-7, with no clear D. This CDR3 is 13 amino acids long. Trimming removed 1 base at V and 1 base at J, with 5 bases between. The germline V gene has CDR1 SSHAT and CDR2 FNYEAQ (reference sequence). CDR3 bases: TGTGCCAGCAGCTTAGGACCTTCCTACGAGCAGTACTTC. Translated, it gives CASSLGPSYEQYF.

This CDR3 reads CASSVLPGHLYNQPQHF. DNA for the CDR3: TGTGCCAGCAGTGTTCTACCGGGACATTTGTACAATCAGCCCCAGCATTTT. V gene TRBV6-4 combines with J gene TRBJ1-5, with D possibly matching TRBD1 (6 bases). Trimming took 4 bases from V and 3 from J, leaving 19 bases between them. Germline V gene lookup returns CDR1 MRHNA and CDR2 SNTAGT. The CDR3 has 17 amino acids.

V gene TRBV27 combines with J gene TRBJ1-6, with D possibly TRBD1 on 5 matching bases. Deletions cut 5 bases from V and 8 bases from J, with 16 bases between. This CDR3 is built from 15 residues. Per germline, CDR1 MNHEY and CDR2 SMNVEV (reference sequence). This chain's CDR3 is CASSPQRGEDSPLHF. The CDR3 DNA reads as TGTGCCAGCAGTCCTCAAAGGGGAGAAGATTCACCCCTCCACTTT.

The genes are TRBV18 and TRBJ1-4; D gene uncertain. The CDR3 is 13 residues long. V lost 0 bases to trimming and J lost 8 bases, with 7 bases between them. Germline V lookup: CDR1 KGHSH, CDR2 LQKENI. This CDR3 is CASSPPGAEKLFF. The DNA of the CDR3 is TGTGCCAGCTCACCACCGGGAGCCGAAAAACTGTTTTTT.

V and J are TRBV7-3 and TRBJ2-1, with 8 bases aligning to TRBD1. The trim removed 5 bases at V and 8 bases at J, leaving 17 bases unmatched. This CDR3 is built from 17 residues. Germline CDR1 is SGHTA and CDR2 is FQGTGA. CDR3 in amino acids: CASSPIPRRGQRDEQFF. The CDR3 nucleotides are TGTGCCAGCAGCCCAATCCCTCGCAGGGGGCAGAGAGATGAGCAGTTCTTC.

J is TRBJ2-3 and V is TRBV11-2, with D possibly called TRBD1 or TRBD2 (5 bases each). Germline V gene data show CDR1 as SGHAT and CDR2 as FQNNGV. The CDR3 sequence is 15 residues long. The V end was cut by 2 bases, the J end by 0 bases, with 9 bases between. The CDR3 DNA is TGTGCCAGCAGCTTAAGGGGAGTGAGCACAGATACGCAGTATTTT. This translates into CASSLRGVSTDTQYF.

The CDR3 spells CASSPTVPIYEQYF. The CDR3 nucleotides are TGTGCCAGCAGCCCGACAGTTCCGATCTACGAGCAGTACTTC. The rearrangement uses TRBV6-6 and TRBJ2-7; TRBD1 might be the D (5 bases). Germline-derived CDR1 and CDR2 are MNHNY and SVGAGI (reference sequence). This CDR3 is 14 amino acids long. The germline V and J ends were trimmed by 6 bases and 3 bases, with 15 bases remaining between them.

The chain recombines TRBV7-2 with TRBJ1-6; D is unresolved. V lost 3 bases and J lost 8, with 11 bases in between. The CDR3 is 14 residues long. Germline V lookup: CDR1 SGHTA, CDR2 FQGNSA. CDR3 DNA: TGTGCCAGCAGCTTCGACGGGAGTTATTCACCCCTCCACTTT. Its protein product is CASSFDGSYSPLHF.

The chain has TRBV7-8 and TRBJ1-6; D uncertain. The CDR3 has 17 amino acids. V was shortened by 7 bases and J by 11 bases, with 27 bases between the two germline ends. CDR1 and CDR2 from the germline V gene are SGHVS and FQNEAQ. This chain's CDR3 is CASTLGEGRVGKPPLHF. The CDR3, as DNA: TGTGCCAGCACCCTCGGGGAGGGCCGCGTGGGTAAGCCACCCCTCCACTTT.

This clone was seen only once. This rearrangement joins TRBV2 to TRBJ2-1; D unresolved. Germline V gene sequence: CDR1 SNHLY, CDR2 FYNNEI. The CDR3 is 11 amino acids. V lost 10 bases and J 10 bases, leaving 14 bases between the germline ends. CDR3: CATAEVREQFF. The CDR3 DNA is TGTGCCACGGCTGAGGTGCGCGAGCAGTTCTTC.